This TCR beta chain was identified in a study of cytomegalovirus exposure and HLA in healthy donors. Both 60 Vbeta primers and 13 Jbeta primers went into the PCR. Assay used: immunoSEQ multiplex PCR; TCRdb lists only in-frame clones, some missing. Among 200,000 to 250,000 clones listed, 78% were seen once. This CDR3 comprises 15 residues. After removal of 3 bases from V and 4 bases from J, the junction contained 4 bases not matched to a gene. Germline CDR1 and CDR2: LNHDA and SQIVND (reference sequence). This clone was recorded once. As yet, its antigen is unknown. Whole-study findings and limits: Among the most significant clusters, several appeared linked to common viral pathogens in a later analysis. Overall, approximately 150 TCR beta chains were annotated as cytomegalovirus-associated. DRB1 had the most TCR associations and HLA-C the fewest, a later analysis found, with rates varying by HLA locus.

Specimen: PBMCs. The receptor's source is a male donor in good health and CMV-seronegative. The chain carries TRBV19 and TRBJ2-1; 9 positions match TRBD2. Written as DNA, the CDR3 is TGTGCCAGTAGTATGGGCAGCGGGGGGTACAATGAGCAGTTCTTC. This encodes CASSMGSGGYNEQFF.